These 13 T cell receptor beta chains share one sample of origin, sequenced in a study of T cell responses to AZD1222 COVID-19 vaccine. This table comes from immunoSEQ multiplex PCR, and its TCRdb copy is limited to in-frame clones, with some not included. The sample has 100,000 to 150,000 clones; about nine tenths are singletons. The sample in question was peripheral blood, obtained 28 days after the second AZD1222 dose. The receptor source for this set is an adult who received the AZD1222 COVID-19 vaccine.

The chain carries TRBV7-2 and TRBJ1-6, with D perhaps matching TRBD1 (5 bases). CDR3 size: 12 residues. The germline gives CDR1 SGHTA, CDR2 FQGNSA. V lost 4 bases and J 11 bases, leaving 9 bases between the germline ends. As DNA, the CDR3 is TGTGCCAGCAGCTCTGAAGGGGCACCCCTCCACTTT. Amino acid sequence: CASSSEGAPLHF.

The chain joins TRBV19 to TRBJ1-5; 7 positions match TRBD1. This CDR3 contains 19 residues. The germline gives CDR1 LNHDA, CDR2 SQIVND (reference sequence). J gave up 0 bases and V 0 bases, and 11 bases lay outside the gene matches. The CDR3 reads CASSIDPWAGGHSNQPQHF. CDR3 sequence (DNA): TGTGCCAGTAGTATAGACCCTTGGGCAGGGGGGCATAGCAATCAGCCCCAGCATTTT.

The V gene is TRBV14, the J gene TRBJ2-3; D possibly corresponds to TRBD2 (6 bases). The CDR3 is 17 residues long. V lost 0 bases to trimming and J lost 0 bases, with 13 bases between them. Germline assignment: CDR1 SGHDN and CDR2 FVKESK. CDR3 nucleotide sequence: TGTGCCAGCAGCCAAGATTTACGGCGGGGCAGCACAGATACGCAGTATTTT. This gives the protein CASSQDLRRGSTDTQYF.

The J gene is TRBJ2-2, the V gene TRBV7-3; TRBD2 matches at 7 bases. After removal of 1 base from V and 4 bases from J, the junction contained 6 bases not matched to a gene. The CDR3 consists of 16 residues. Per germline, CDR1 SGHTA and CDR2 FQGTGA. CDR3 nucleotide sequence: TGTGCCAGCAGCTTAATGGGCGGGGGAGCCACCGGGGAGCTGTTTTTT. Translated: CASSLMGGGATGELFF.

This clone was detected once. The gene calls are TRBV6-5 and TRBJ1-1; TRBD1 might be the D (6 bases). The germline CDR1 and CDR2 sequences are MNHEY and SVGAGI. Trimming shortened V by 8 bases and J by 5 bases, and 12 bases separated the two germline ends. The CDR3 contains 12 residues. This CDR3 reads CASGRGLTEAFF. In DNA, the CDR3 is TGTGCCAGCGGGAGGGGGTTAACTGAAGCTTTCTTT.

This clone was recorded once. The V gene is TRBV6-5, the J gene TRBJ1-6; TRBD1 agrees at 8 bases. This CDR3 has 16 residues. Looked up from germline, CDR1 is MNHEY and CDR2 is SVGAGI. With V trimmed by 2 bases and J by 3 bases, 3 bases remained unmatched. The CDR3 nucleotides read TGTGCCAGCAGTTACGACGGACAGGGCTATAATTCACCCCTCCACTTT. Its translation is CASSYDGQGYNSPLHF.

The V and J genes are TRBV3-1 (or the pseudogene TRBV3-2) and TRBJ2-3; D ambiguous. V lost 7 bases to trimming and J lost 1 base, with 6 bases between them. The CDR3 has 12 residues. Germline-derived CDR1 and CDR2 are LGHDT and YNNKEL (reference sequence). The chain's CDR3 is CASIPGTDTQYF. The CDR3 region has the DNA TGTGCCAGCATCCCGGGCACAGATACGCAGTATTTT.

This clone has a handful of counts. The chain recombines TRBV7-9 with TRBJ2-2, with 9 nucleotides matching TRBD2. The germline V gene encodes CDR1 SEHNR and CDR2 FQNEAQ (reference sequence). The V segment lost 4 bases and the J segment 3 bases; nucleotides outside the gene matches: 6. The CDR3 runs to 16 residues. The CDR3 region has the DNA TGTGCCAGCAGCTATTCTAGCGGGACTTACACCGGGGAGCTGTTTTTT. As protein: CASSYSSGTYTGELFF.

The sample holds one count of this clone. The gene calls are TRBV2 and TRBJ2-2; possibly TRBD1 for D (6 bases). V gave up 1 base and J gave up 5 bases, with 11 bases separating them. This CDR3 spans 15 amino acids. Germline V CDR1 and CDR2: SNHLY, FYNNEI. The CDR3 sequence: CASSEVGAATGELFF. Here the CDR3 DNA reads TGTGCCAGCAGTGAAGTGGGGGCCGCGACCGGGGAGCTGTTTTTT.

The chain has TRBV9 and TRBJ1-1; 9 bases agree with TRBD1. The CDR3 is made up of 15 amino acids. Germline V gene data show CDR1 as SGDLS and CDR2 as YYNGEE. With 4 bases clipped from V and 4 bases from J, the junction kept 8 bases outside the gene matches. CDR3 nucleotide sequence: TGTGCCAGCAGCATCTCCGGGACAGGGACCACTGAAGCTTTCTTT. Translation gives CASSISGTGTTEAFF.

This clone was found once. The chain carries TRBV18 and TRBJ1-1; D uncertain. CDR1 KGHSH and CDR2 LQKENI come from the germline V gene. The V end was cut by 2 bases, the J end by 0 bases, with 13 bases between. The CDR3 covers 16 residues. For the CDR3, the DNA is TGTGCCAGCTCACCATTAGGGATTACAATGAACACTGAAGCTTTCTTT. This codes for CASSPLGITMNTEAFF.

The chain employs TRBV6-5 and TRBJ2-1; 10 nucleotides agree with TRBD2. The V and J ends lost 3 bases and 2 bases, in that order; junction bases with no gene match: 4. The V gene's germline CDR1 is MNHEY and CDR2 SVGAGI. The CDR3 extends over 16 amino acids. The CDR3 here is CASSYGSGGTYNEQFF. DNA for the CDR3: TGTGCCAGCAGTTATGGTAGCGGGGGGACCTACAATGAGCAGTTCTTC.

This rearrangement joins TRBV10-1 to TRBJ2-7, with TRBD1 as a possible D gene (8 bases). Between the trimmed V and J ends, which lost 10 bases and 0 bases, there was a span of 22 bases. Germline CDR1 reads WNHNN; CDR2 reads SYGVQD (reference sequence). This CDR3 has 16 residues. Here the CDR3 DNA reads TGCGCCACTCGAGGGGGGGACAGGAAAAGCTCCTACGAGCAGTACGTC. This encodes CATRGGDRKSSYEQYV.